The 21 T cell receptor beta chains listed next were all sequenced from one sample in a study of cytomegalovirus exposure and HLA in healthy donors. The PCR contained 60 Vbeta and 13 Jbeta primers. Sequencing used immunoSEQ multiplex PCR; TCRdb keeps in-frame clones, though not all of them. The sample consists of over 150,000 clones, around 79% of them appearing once. The specimen sequenced was PBMCs. The receptors derive from a man aged 35 to 55 in good health and CMV-seronegative.

Of note for this clone: The conserved closing phenylalanine or tryptophan is absent in this CDR3, likely reflecting a read error. DNA for the CDR3: TGTGCCAGCAGCTTAGTGGAGTCCACTGAAGCTTTCCTT. Translation gives CASSLVESTEAFL. The chain couples TRBV7-2 to TRBJ1-1; D gene unclear. CDR3 size: 13 residues. The germline CDR1 and CDR2 sequences are SGHTA and FQGNSA. Trimming cost V 1 base and J 4 bases, with 7 bases left between them.

This sequence joins TRBV5-8 and TRBJ2-7, with 7 bases that match TRBD2. CDR3 length equals 13 residues. The germline V gene encodes CDR1 SGHTS and CDR2 YDEGEE. J gave up 2 bases and V 6 bases, and 5 bases lay outside the gene matches. The DNA for the CDR3 is TGTGCCAGCACCCGGCGGGAGACCTACGAGCAGTACTTC. Its translation: CASTRRETYEQYF.

V and J are TRBV9 and TRBJ1-2; 8 bases are a match to TRBD1. This CDR3 has 15 amino acids. Germline V CDR1 and CDR2: SGDLS, YYNGEE. V trimming: 0 bases; J trimming: 1 base; junction bases outside the gene matches: 2. In DNA, the CDR3 is TGTGCCAGCAGCGTAGTTGACAGGGGTAACTATGGCTACACCTTC. Encoded protein: CASSVVDRGNYGYTF.

The rearrangement joins TRBV6-1 to TRBJ2-7; 8 bases line up with TRBD2. After removal of 7 bases from V and 3 bases from J, the junction contained 8 bases not matched to a gene. CDR3 length equals 14 residues. CDR1 MNHNS and CDR2 SASEGT come from the germline V gene. CDR3 bases: TGTGCCAGCAACCCGGGAGGGCTTAACTACGAGCAGTACTTC. Amino acids: CASNPGGLNYEQYF.

V usage is TRBV29-1 and J usage is TRBJ1-1; 11 bases are a match to TRBD1. In germline, CDR1 is SQVTM, CDR2 ANQGSEA. The CDR3 extends over 15 amino acids. With V trimmed by 2 bases and J by 6 bases, 8 bases remained unmatched. The CDR3 nucleotides are TGCAGCGTTGAATATAAGGGACAGGGGGGTGCTGAAGCTTTCTTT. This encodes CSVEYKGQGGAEAFF.

The chain joins TRBV5-5 to TRBJ2-5; possible D gene TRBD1, 7 bases. The DNA end is more similar to TRBJ2-7, so the J call may be wrong. CDR1 and CDR2 from the germline V gene are SGHKS and YYEKEE (reference sequence). The CDR3 contains 15 residues. The CDR3 here is CASSFQEGAFYEQYF. The CDR3 region has the DNA TGTGCCAGCAGCTTTCAGGAGGGGGCTTTCTACGAGCAGTACTTC.

The chain recombines TRBV10-3 with TRBJ2-3; no reliable D call. Trimming took 8 bases from V and 11 from J, leaving 11 bases between them. Germline V gene sequence: CDR1 ENHRY, CDR2 SYGVKD. The CDR3 runs to 10 residues. CDR3 nucleotides: TGTGCCATCGGCGGAGCTGGGCAGTATTTT. Translation gives CAIGGAGQYF.

This rearrangement joins TRBV7-9 to TRBJ2-2, with D unclear. Germline-derived CDR1 and CDR2 are SEHNR and FQNEAQ (reference sequence). CDR3 length: 14 amino acids. The V gene lost 0 bases and the J gene lost 6 bases, with 8 bases spanning the gap. DNA of the CDR3: TGTGCCAGCAGCTTAGCCTTCACTCCCGGGGAGCTGTTTTTT. Encoded protein: CASSLAFTPGELFF.

This clone was observed a single time. The rearrangement uses TRBV13 and TRBJ2-7, with D perhaps TRBD1 (7 bases). V dropped 6 bases and J dropped 0 bases, with 15 bases sitting between them. The CDR3 runs 15 residues. The germline V gene encodes CDR1 PRHDT and CDR2 FYEKMQ (reference sequence). The chain's CDR3 is CASRRRGEYSYEQYF. The CDR3, as DNA: TGTGCCAGCAGGCGCAGGGGGGAGTACTCCTACGAGCAGTACTTC.

The chain is built from TRBV9 and TRBJ2-5, with 11 bases fitting TRBD2. The CDR3 covers 16 residues. The V gene end was trimmed by 0 bases and the J gene end by 5 bases; junction bases not matched to a gene: 6. Germline assignment: CDR1 SGDLS and CDR2 YYNGEE. The CDR3 region has the DNA TGTGCCAGCAGCGTAGAGGGGACTAGCGGTGGGGAGACCCAGTACTTC. Translation: CASSVEGTSGGETQYF.

V usage is TRBV29-1 and J usage is TRBJ2-6; the D gene is possibly TRBD2 (5 bases). The V and J ends lost 2 bases and 0 bases respectively, with 17 bases between them. In germline, CDR1 is SQVTM, CDR2 ANQGSEA. There are 18 residues in the CDR3. The CDR3 loop is CSVEFGGRTGSGANVLTF. As DNA, the CDR3 is TGCAGCGTTGAATTTGGAGGACGGACGGGCTCTGGGGCCAACGTCCTGACTTTC.

This clone turned up a few times. The rearrangement links TRBV7-9 to TRBJ2-2, with D tentatively TRBD1 (5 bases). This CDR3 region has 13 residues. Germline assignment: CDR1 SEHNR and CDR2 FQNEAQ (reference sequence). V was trimmed by 3 bases and J by 4 bases, leaving 6 bases between them. The CDR3 spells CASSFGATGELFF. The CDR3 nucleotides read TGTGCCAGCAGCTTTGGGGCCACCGGGGAGCTGTTTTTT. The entire variable domain, with the rest obtained from reference TRBV7-9 and TRBJ2-2, is as follows: DTGVSQNPRHKITKRGQNVTFRCDPISEHNRLYWYRQTLGQGPEFLTYFQNEAQLEKSRLLSDRFSAERPKGSFSTLEIQRTEQGDSAMYLCASSFGATGELFFGEGSRLTVL.

The V gene is TRBV5-6, the J gene TRBJ2-1; the match to TRBD2 covers 13 bases. The CDR3 contains 18 residues. V lost 0 bases and J lost 8; bases outside the gene matches: 11. Germline V gene data show CDR1 as SGHDT and CDR2 as YYEEEE. CDR3 DNA sequence: TGTGCCAGCAGCTTGGCCGGGACTAGCGGGACGGTGGGCGATGAGCAGTTCTTC. This codes for CASSLAGTSGTVGDEQFF.

This clone was counted a few times. The chain recombines TRBV30 with TRBJ2-2; 7 bases line up with TRBD1. CDR1 is GTSNPN and CDR2 is SVGIG in the germline V gene (reference sequence). With 5 bases clipped from V and 3 bases from J, the junction kept 9 bases outside the gene matches. This CDR3 has 15 amino acids. The CDR3 here is CAWHRGRRDTGELFF. CDR3 bases: TGTGCCTGGCATAGGGGGCGCAGGGACACCGGGGAGCTGTTTTTT.

The genes are TRBV7-2 and TRBJ2-7, with 10 bases that match TRBD2. Germline CDR1 and CDR2: SGHTA and FQGNSA. The CDR3 runs to 14 residues. V gave up 6 bases and J gave up 5 bases; unmatched junction bases: 7. CDR3 nucleotide sequence: TGTGCCAGCAGTGCGGGACTAGCGAACAACGAGCAGTACTTC. This translates into CASSAGLANNEQYF.

The chain couples TRBV18 to TRBJ1-5; D gene ambiguous. The V gene lost 3 bases and the J gene lost 1 base, with 22 bases spanning the gap. The CDR3 is 19 residues long. Germline-derived CDR1 and CDR2 are KGHSH and LQKENI. Here the CDR3 DNA reads TGTGCCAGCTCACCGACCGCCCTCCAACCGGGGATAAGCAATCAGCCCCAGCATTTT. Encoded protein: CASSPTALQPGISNQPQHF.

This sequence joins TRBV5-4 and TRBJ2-3; D not certain. The CDR3 is 14 amino acids. Looked up from germline, CDR1 is SGHNT and CDR2 is YYREEE (reference sequence). The germline V and J ends were trimmed by 1 base and 2 bases, with 8 bases remaining between them. The CDR3: CASSLRGTTDTQYF. In DNA, the CDR3 is TGTGCCAGCAGCTTGAGAGGAACCACAGATACGCAGTATTTT.

This chain uses TRBV6-5 with TRBJ1-1; 9 bases match TRBD1. CDR3 length equals 12 residues. The V segment lost 6 bases and the J segment 8 bases; nucleotides outside the gene matches: 4. Looked up from germline, CDR1 is MNHEY and CDR2 is SVGAGI. CDR3: CASRSGTGEAFF. Here the CDR3 DNA reads TGTGCCAGCAGGTCCGGGACAGGGGAAGCTTTCTTT.

The chain couples TRBV29-1 to TRBJ2-7; D is unclear. The CDR3 spans 13 residues. Germline V gives CDR1 SQVTM, CDR2 ANQGSEA. The V end was cut by 2 bases, the J end by 3 bases, with 11 bases between. The CDR3 spells CSVEPAGVYEQYF. CDR3 nucleotides: TGCAGCGTTGAACCCGCCGGTGTCTACGAGCAGTACTTC.

The genes are TRBV20-1 and TRBJ2-5, with TRBD2 as a possible D gene (5 bases). CDR1 DFQATT and CDR2 SNEGSKA come from the germline V gene (reference sequence). V lost 6 bases to trimming and J lost 12 bases, with 17 bases between them. There are 11 residues in the CDR3. The CDR3: CSATTGLREYF. CDR3 DNA: TGCAGTGCCACGACTGGACTCCGGGAGTACTTC.

As regards this clone: At one end, the junction sequence differs from germline, possibly due to a read error. This CDR3 reads CASSSPIRSGANGLTF. The CDR3 DNA reads TGTGCCAGCAGCTCCCCAATCCGCTCTGGGGCCAACGGCCTGACTTTC. The chain combines TRBV27 with TRBJ2-6, with D possibly being TRBD1 (5 bases). This CDR3 spans 16 amino acids. The germline V gene has CDR1 MNHEY and CDR2 SMNVEV (reference sequence).